A selection of T cell receptor beta chains follows, all from one sample in a study of blood T cell repertoires in COVID-19. Measured with immunoSEQ multiplex PCR; TCRdb has only the in-frame clones, and not every one. The repertoire consists of 200,000 to 250,000 clones, with about four fifths occurring once and the leading ten covering over 2.5%. The source material was peripheral blood. Every receptor here comes from a woman between 25 and 40 years old who had recovered from COVID-19. CDR3s include the opening cysteine and the closing phenylalanine or tryptophan. A D gene is named only where the DNA matches it firmly.

J gene | V gene | D gene | CDR3 protein | CDR3 DNA
TRBJ2-5 | TRBV19 | TRBD1 | CASSTDRQETQYF | TGTGCCAGTAGCACGGACAGGCAAGAGACCCAGTACTTC
TRBJ2-5 | TRBV5-5 | - | CASSKTLAFQETQYF | TGTGCCAGCAGCAAGACCCTAGCGTTCCAAGAGACCCAGTACTTC
TRBJ1-2 | TRBV15 | TRBD1 | CATSRGWTGDGYTF | TGTGCCACCAGCAGAGGATGGACAGGGGACGGCTACACCTTC
TRBJ2-7 | TRBV9 | TRBD2 | CASSVEGTSGLEQYF | TGTGCCAGCAGCGTAGAAGGGACTAGCGGTTTGGAGCAGTACTTC
TRBJ1-1 | TRBV3-1/TRBV3-2 | - | CASSQVTGVPGTEAFF | TGTGCCAGCAGCCAAGTTACGGGGGTCCCCGGCACTGAAGCTTTCTTT
TRBJ2-2 | TRBV27 | - | CASSYMTNGELFF | TGTGCCAGCAGTTACATGACAAACGGGGAGCTGTTTTTT
TRBJ1-1 | TRBV3-1/TRBV3-2 | - | CASSPSIDNTEAFF | TGTGCCAGCAGCCCGAGCATAGATAACACTGAAGCTTTCTTT
TRBJ1-2 | TRBV5-1 | - | CASAGTGSGYNPSGYTF | TGCGCCAGCGCTGGTACGGGGTCAGGTTATAATCCGTCCGGCTACACCTTC
TRBJ2-3 | TRBV5-5 | TRBD2 | CASSYGTSGDTDTQYF | TGTGCCAGCAGCTATGGGACTAGCGGGGACACAGATACGCAGTATTTT
TRBJ2-5 | TRBV28 | TRBD2 | CASSLITSEETQYF | TGTGCCAGCAGTTTAATAACTAGCGAAGAGACCCAGTACTTC
TRBJ2-4 | TRBV10-2 | TRBD2 | CASSVPRLAGVIHLAKNIQYF | TGCGCCAGCAGCGTACCCCGACTAGCGGGAGTCATTCACCTAGCCAAAAACATTCAGTACTTC
TRBJ2-5 | TRBV5-4 | - | CASSFDWQETQYF | TGTGCCAGCAGCTTTGACTGGCAAGAGACCCAGTACTTC
TRBJ1-6 | TRBV27 | - | CASSWGQYNSPLHF | TGTGCCAGCAGTTGGGGACAATATAATTCACCCCTCCACTTT
TRBJ1-1 | TRBV6-5 | TRBD1 | CASSQTGGSTEAFF | TGTGCCAGCAGCCAGACAGGGGGCTCGACTGAAGCTTTCTTT
TRBJ1-2 | TRBV29-1 | - | CSAKPGKDGYTF | TGCAGCGCCAAGCCGGGGAAGGATGGCTACACCTTC
TRBJ2-5 | TRBV9 | - | CASSVAGTGLQETQYF | TGTGCCAGCAGCGTGGCCGGGACTGGCCTTCAAGAGACCCAGTACTTC
TRBJ1-4 | TRBV5-1 | - | CASSLSGPNEKLFF | TGCGCCAGCAGCTTGAGCGGCCCTAATGAAAAACTGTTTTTT